One sample yielded the 14 T cell receptor beta chains listed below, sequenced in a study of cytomegalovirus exposure and HLA in healthy donors. Researchers ran the PCR with 60 Vbeta and 13 Jbeta primers. Clones were read by immunoSEQ multiplex PCR, and TCRdb kept only the in-frame ones, dropping some. This table lists 160,000 or so clones. The sequenced material came from PBMCs. The origin of the receptors is a man aged 25-40 years in good health and CMV-seronegative.

The chain links TRBV4-1 to TRBJ2-7; 14 nucleotides agree with TRBD2. With 4 bases clipped from V and 0 bases from J, the junction kept 11 bases outside the gene matches. This CDR3 is built from 19 residues. The V gene's germline CDR1 is MGHRA and CDR2 YSYEKL. CDR3 sequence (DNA): TGCGCCAGCAGCCCAACCGGGACTAGCGGGAGAGGGTTCTCCTACGAGCAGTACTTC. Translating gives CASSPTGTSGRGFSYEQYF.

The rearrangement joins TRBV5-8 to TRBJ2-1; 11 bases are a match to TRBD2. The CDR3 length is 15 residues. Trimming took 4 bases from V and 3 from J; bases not matched to a gene: 3. Germline-derived CDR1 and CDR2 are SGHTS and YDEGEE. The CDR3: CASSPGLAGYNEQFF. CDR3 in DNA: TGTGCCAGCAGCCCCGGACTAGCGGGCTACAATGAGCAGTTCTTC.

The chain has TRBV29-1 and TRBJ2-5; 7 bases line up with TRBD2. The CDR3 length is 13 residues. V shed 6 bases and J 5 bases; nucleotides not matched to a gene: 9. Per the germline V gene, CDR1 is SQVTM and CDR2 is ANQGSEA. CDR3 sequence: CSVNPGGRETQYF. The DNA of the CDR3 is TGCAGCGTCAACCCGGGAGGAAGGGAGACCCAGTACTTC. The variable domain in full, completed from reference TRBV29-1 and TRBJ2-5, reads SAVISQKPSRDICQRGTSLTIQCQVDSQVTMMFWYRQQPGQSLTLIATANQGSEATYESGFVIDKFPISRPNLTFSTLTVSNMSPEDSSIYLCSVNPGGRETQYFGPGTRLLVL.

This rearrangement joins TRBV13 to TRBJ2-7; D is possibly TRBD2 (6 bases). Germline V lookup: CDR1 PRHDT, CDR2 FYEKMQ (reference sequence). The CDR3 spans 15 residues. V shed 0 bases and J shed 3 bases, with 12 bases lying between them. CDR3: CASSLGSGASYEQYF. CDR3 sequence (DNA): TGTGCCAGCAGCTTAGGGTCGGGAGCTAGCTACGAGCAGTACTTC.

Turning to this clone: This sample also contains other DNA sequences that code for the same CDR3. The V gene is TRBV5-4, the J gene TRBJ1-2; 7 bases fit TRBD1. Losses at the gene ends were 4 bases for V and 4 bases for J; bases not matched to a gene: 1. Germline V gene sequence: CDR1 SGHNT, CDR2 YYREEE (reference sequence). The CDR3 spans 12 residues. The CDR3 DNA sequence: TGTGCCAGCAGCCGGGACAGCTATGGCTACACCTTC. Its protein product is CASSRDSYGYTF.

This rearrangement joins TRBV7-2 to TRBJ2-7, with TRBD2 matching 7 bases. The CDR3 runs to 15 residues. Germline-derived CDR1 and CDR2 are SGHTA and FQGNSA. V shed 5 bases and J 3 bases; nucleotides not matched to a gene: 10. The CDR3 DNA follows: TGTGCCAGCAGCCGCGGACTAGATCCTTACTACGAGCAGTACTTC. It codes for CASSRGLDPYYEQYF. The whole variable domain, remainder taken from reference TRBV7-2 and TRBJ2-7, is GAGVSQSPSNKVTEKGKDVELRCDPISGHTALYWYRQSLGQGLEFLIYFQGNSAPDKSGLPSDRFSAERTGGSVSTLTIQRTQQEDSAVYLCASSRGLDPYYEQYFGPGTRLTVT.

The chain is built from TRBV10-3 and TRBJ2-7, with D maybe TRBD2 (6 bases). Trimming left V 10 bases short and J 2 bases short, with 15 bases between. In germline, CDR1 is ENHRY, CDR2 SYGVKD. The CDR3 length is 13 residues. The CDR3 coding sequence is TGTGCCAGTCTTCCGGGACTTGCCTACGAGCAGTACTTC. Amino acid sequence: CASLPGLAYEQYF.

This sequence joins TRBV6-4 and TRBJ1-1; D gene uncertain. The CDR3 is 14 amino acids. V dropped 2 bases and J dropped 4 bases, with 11 bases sitting between them. The germline CDR1 and CDR2 sequences are MRHNA and SNTAGT. The CDR3 reads CASSDGRGSTEAFF. CDR3 bases: TGTGCCAGCAGTGACGGGAGAGGGAGCACTGAAGCTTTCTTT.

V usage is TRBV5-1 and J usage is TRBJ2-1; perhaps TRBD1 as D (6 bases). This CDR3 is built from 13 residues. V shed 4 bases and J shed 8 bases, with 13 bases lying between them. Germline CDR1 is SGHRS and CDR2 is YFSETQ. CDR3 region: CASSTPRGDEQFF. CDR3 nucleotide sequence: TGCGCCAGCAGCACGCCCAGGGGAGATGAGCAGTTCTTC. The full variable domain, rest sourced from reference TRBV5-1 and TRBJ2-1, is KAGVTQTPRYLIKTRGQQVTLSCSPISGHRSVSWYQQTPGQGLQFLFEYFSETQRNKGNFPGRFSGRQFSNSRSEMNVSTLELGDSALYLCASSTPRGDEQFFGPGTRLTVL.

V usage is TRBV7-2 and J usage is TRBJ2-2; 7 nucleotides match TRBD1. The V segment lost 1 base and the J segment 7 bases; nucleotides outside the gene matches: 9. Germline V CDR1 and CDR2: SGHTA, FQGNSA. This CDR3 spans 16 amino acids. CDR3 bases: TGTGCCAGCAGCTTAGAGGGGGCGAGGTTTGGCGGGGAGCTGTTTTTT. Protein sequence: CASSLEGARFGGELFF.

This rearrangement joins TRBV14 to TRBJ2-7, with D unresolved. Germline CDR1 SGHDN, CDR2 FVKESK. The ends were cut back, 4 bases at V and 4 bases at J, with 17 bases in the middle. The CDR3 covers 15 residues. The CDR3 DNA follows: TGTGCCAGCAGCCCCACCGGCGGAAGGCGTTACGAGCAGTACTTC. It translates to CASSPTGGRRYEQYF. The complete variable domain, with remaining parts taken from reference TRBV14 and TRBJ2-7, reads EAGVTQFPSHSVIEKGQTVTLRCDPISGHDNLYWYRRVMGKEIKFLLHFVKESKQDESGMPNNRFLAERTGGTYSTLKVQPAELEDSGVYFCASSPTGGRRYEQYFGPGTRLTVT.

The chain uses TRBV23-1 and TRBJ2-5, with D perhaps matching TRBD2 (6 bases). TRBV23-1 is designated an ORF whose function remains uncertain. This CDR3 has 14 amino acids. The V gene lost 4 bases and the J gene lost 6 bases, with 15 bases spanning the gap. The CDR3 reads CASSPREGGKTQYF. For the CDR3, the DNA is TGCGCCAGCAGTCCCCGAGAGGGAGGAAAGACCCAGTACTTC.

J is TRBJ1-1 and V is TRBV30, with 7 positions matching TRBD1. Trimming removed 2 bases from V and 5 bases from J; junction bases left unmatched: 8. CDR1 and CDR2 (germline): GTSNPN, SVGIG (reference sequence). The CDR3 has 14 residues. The CDR3 DNA reads TGTGCCTGGAGTATTTTGACAGGGCGAACTGAAGCTTTCTTT. Encoded protein: CAWSILTGRTEAFF.

The chain combines TRBV27 with TRBJ1-5; 10 nucleotides line up with TRBD1. CDR3 length: 13 amino acids. Germline V gene lookup returns CDR1 MNHEY and CDR2 SMNVEV (reference sequence). The J segment lost 12 bases and the V segment lost 5 bases, leaving 7 bases of the junction unmatched. CDR3 sequence: CASSHRQGASQHF. CDR3 DNA: TGTGCCAGCAGTCACCGACAGGGGGCAAGCCAGCATTTT.